This TCR beta chain originates from a study of blood T cell repertoires in COVID-19. This clone was counted a single time. The germline gives CDR1 LGHDT, CDR2 YNNKEL (reference sequence). Trimming cost V 3 bases and J 12 bases, with 9 bases left between them. There are 12 residues in the CDR3. The data were produced by immunoSEQ multiplex PCR, yet TCRdb's version contains in-frame clones alone and is incomplete. Counted here are under 250,000 clones, around 81% occurring once; the ten biggest clones make up approximately 4.3%. Membership in each cohort depended on participant-reported clinical history.

This clonotype was sampled from a young man with acute COVID-19. The sequencing sample was made of PBMCs or T cells enriched from blood (not recorded which). This sequence joins TRBV3-1 (or the pseudogene TRBV3-2) and TRBJ1-6; D gene unclear. CDR3 region: CASSQGVVPLHF. CDR3 sequence (DNA): TGTGCCAGCAGCCAGGGAGTAGTACCCCTCCACTTT.